These T cell receptor beta chains were read from a single sample in a study of graft-versus-host responses after intestinal transplantation. Some clones are missing from TCRdb's copy, which holds only in-frame ones; the method was immunoSEQ multiplex PCR. The data hold 20,000 or so clones, with 82% observed a single time. The sequenced sample was PBMCs, obtained 14 days after transplant. The origin of the receptors is a human patient who received an intestinal transplant, so some T cells may come from the graft donor. CDR3s include the opening cysteine and the closing phenylalanine or tryptophan. Expanded clones are given a class, and other clones once, few, many or no size at all.

.	TRBJ2-5	TRBV9	CASSTLAGGMETQYF
.	TRBJ1-4	TRBV6-5	CASSYLGATNEKLFF
.	TRBJ1-3	TRBV9	CASSVDTNSGNTIYF
.	TRBJ2-3	TRBV10-2	CASRYSLRGPANTQYF
.	TRBJ2-7	TRBV5-1	CASSIPGTSYEQYF
.	TRBJ2-4	TRBV14	CASSQRSGRAFGAKNIQYF
.	TRBJ1-2	TRBV6-5	CASSYNGAPQGYTF
.	TRBJ2-5	TRBV5-1	CASSYILAGGQETQYF
.	TRBJ2-1	TRBV13	CASSLNSYNEQFF
.	TRBJ2-3	TRBV9	CASSVTSSTDTQYF
few	TRBJ1-3	TRBV6-5	CASSYNSGNTIYF
.	TRBJ1-1	TRBV10-3	CAISEGGRTEAFF
.	TRBJ1-2	TRBV4-1	CASSQDYGGRGYTF
.	TRBJ2-1	TRBV27	CASSLLYRGLYNEQFF
.	TRBJ2-7	TRBV4-1	CASSQEKRYEQYF
.	TRBJ2-1	TRBV27	CASSFLTSGSYNEQFF
.	TRBJ2-1	TRBV6-1	CASSEAEVGNEQFF
.	TRBJ1-3	TRBV9	CASSSGQGAISGNTIYF
.	TRBJ1-4	TRBV15	CATSRDWGGNEKLFF
.	TRBJ2-7	TRBV4-2	CASSQDIPRGLAGGPPIYEQYF
few	TRBJ2-5	TRBV6-1	CASSSSGYQETQYF
.	TRBJ2-7	TRBV21-1	CASSKADEQYF